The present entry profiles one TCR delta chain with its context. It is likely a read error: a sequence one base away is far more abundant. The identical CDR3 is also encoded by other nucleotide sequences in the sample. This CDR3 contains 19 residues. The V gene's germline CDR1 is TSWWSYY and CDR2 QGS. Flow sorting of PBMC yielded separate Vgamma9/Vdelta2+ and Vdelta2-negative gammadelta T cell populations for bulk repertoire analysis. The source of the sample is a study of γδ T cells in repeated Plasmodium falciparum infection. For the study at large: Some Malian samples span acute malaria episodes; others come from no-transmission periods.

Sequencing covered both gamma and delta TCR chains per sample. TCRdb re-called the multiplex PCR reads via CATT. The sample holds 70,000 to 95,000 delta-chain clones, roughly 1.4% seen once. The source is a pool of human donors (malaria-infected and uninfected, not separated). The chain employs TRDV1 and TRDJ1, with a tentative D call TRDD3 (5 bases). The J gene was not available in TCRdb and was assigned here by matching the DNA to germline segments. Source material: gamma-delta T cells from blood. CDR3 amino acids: CALGEPPLLRDRYTDKLIF. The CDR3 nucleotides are TGTGCCCTTGGGGAACCCCCCCTGCTGCGCGACAGATACACCGATAAACTCATCTTT.